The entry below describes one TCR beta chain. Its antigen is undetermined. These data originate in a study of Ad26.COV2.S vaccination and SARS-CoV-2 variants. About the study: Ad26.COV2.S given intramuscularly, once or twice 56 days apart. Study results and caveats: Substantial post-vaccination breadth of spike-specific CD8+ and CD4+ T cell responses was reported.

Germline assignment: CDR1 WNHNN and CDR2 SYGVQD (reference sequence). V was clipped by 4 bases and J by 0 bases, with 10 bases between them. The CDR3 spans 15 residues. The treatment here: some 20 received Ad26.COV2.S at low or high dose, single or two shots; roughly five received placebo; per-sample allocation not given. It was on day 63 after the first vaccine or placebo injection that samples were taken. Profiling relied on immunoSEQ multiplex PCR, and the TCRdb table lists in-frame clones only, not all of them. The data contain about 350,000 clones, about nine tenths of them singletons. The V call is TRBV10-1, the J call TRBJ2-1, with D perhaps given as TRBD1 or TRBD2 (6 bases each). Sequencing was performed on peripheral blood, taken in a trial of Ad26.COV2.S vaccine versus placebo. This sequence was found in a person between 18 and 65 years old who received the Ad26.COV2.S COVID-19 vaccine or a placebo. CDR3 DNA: TGCGCCAGCAGTGGGGAGGACAGCTCCTACAATGAGCAGTTCTTC. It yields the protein CASSGEDSSYNEQFF.